This TCR beta chain stems from a study of radiation and T cells in renal cell carcinoma. Time point of the sample: baseline pretreatment blood. Treatment reported: 15 Gy SBRT to primary tumor, nephrectomy 4 weeks later. This clone appeared a few times. The same CDR3 arises from other DNA sequences in this sample as well. The V end lost 2 bases, the J end lost 5 bases, and 7 bases lay between the germline ends. The CDR3 consists of 13 residues. Germline-derived CDR1 and CDR2 are MNHEY and SVGAGI. Measured with immunoSEQ multiplex PCR; TCRdb has only the in-frame clones, and not every one. The table has about 88,000 clones, less than 90% seen once.

V gene TRBV6-5 combines with J gene TRBJ2-1; D call uncertain. This specimen consisted of blood, obtained from a patient whose treatment included radiotherapy and nephrectomy. The sequence was collected from a man aged 45-65 years with renal cell carcinoma. The CDR3 DNA reads TGTGCCAGCAGTTACGGGCCCAACAATGAGCAGTTCTTC. Its protein is CASSYGPNNEQFF.